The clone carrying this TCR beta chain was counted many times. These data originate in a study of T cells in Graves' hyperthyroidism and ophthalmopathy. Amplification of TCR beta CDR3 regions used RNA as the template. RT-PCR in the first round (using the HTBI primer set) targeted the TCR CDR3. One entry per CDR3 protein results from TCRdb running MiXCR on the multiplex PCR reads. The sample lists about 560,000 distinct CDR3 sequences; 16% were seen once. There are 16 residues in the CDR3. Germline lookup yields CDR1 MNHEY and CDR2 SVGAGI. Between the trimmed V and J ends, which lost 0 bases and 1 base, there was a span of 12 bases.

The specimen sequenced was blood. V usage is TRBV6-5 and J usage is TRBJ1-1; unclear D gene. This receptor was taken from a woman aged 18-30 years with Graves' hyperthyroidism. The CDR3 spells CASSYSLADKNTEAFF. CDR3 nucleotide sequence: TGTGCCAGCAGTTACTCCCTTGCAGACAAGAACACTGAAGCTTTCTTT.